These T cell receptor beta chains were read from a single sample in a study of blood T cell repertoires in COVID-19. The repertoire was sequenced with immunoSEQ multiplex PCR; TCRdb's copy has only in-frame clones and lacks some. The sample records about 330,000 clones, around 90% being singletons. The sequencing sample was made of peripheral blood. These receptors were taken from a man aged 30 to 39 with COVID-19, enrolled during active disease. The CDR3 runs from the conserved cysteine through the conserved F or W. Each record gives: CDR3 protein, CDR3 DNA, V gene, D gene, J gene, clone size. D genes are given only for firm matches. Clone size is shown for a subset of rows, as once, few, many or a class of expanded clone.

CDR3 protein: CASSPRLAANTGELFF; CDR3 DNA: TGTGCCAGCTCACCGCGACTAGCGGCGAACACCGGGGAGCTGTTTTTT; V gene: TRBV18; D gene: TRBD2; J gene: TRBJ2-2; clone size: .
CDR3 protein: CASSLARQNYGYTF; CDR3 DNA: TGTGCCAGCAGCTTGGCCCGACAGAACTATGGCTACACCTTC; V gene: TRBV5-5; D gene: .; J gene: TRBJ1-2; clone size: .
CDR3 protein: CASTVWGDRGLEQYF; CDR3 DNA: TGTGCCAGCACCGTTTGGGGGGACAGGGGGCTCGAGCAGTACTTC; V gene: TRBV27; D gene: TRBD1; J gene: TRBJ2-7; clone size: .
CDR3 protein: CASSTRQRGGRDIGGGRTGELFF; CDR3 DNA: TGTGCCAGTAGTACCCGTCAACGCGGAGGGCGGGATATAGGGGGAGGGCGCACCGGGGAGCTGTTTTTT; V gene: TRBV19; D gene: .; J gene: TRBJ2-2; clone size: .
CDR3 protein: CASSRLIQGAGEKLFF; CDR3 DNA: TGTGCCAGCAGCCGTCTGATACAGGGGGCTGGGGAAAAACTGTTTTTT; V gene: TRBV5-5; D gene: TRBD1; J gene: TRBJ1-4; clone size: once
CDR3 protein: CASSPTGRGASYNEQFF; CDR3 DNA: TGTGCCAGCAGCCCTACGGGGCGGGGGGCCTCCTACAATGAGCAGTTCTTC; V gene: TRBV5-4; D gene: TRBD2; J gene: TRBJ2-1; clone size: .
CDR3 protein: CASSQDRRNTDTQYF; CDR3 DNA: TGCGCCAGCAGCCAAGATCGGAGGAACACAGATACGCAGTATTTT; V gene: TRBV4-3; D gene: .; J gene: TRBJ2-3; clone size: .
CDR3 protein: CASSRLSTSGPFWELFF; CDR3 DNA: TGTGCCAGCAGCCGTCTGTCGACTAGCGGCCCGTTTTGGGAGCTGTTTTTT; V gene: TRBV9; D gene: TRBD2; J gene: TRBJ2-2; clone size: .
CDR3 protein: CASSFDRVDTQYF; CDR3 DNA: TGTGCCAGCAGCTTTGACAGGGTGGATACGCAGTATTTT; V gene: TRBV5-5; D gene: TRBD1; J gene: TRBJ2-3; clone size: .
CDR3 protein: CATSDPTGIDEKLFF; CDR3 DNA: TGTGCCACCAGTGATCCGACAGGTATTGATGAAAAACTGTTTTTT; V gene: TRBV24-1; D gene: .; J gene: TRBJ1-4; clone size: .
CDR3 protein: CAISESQRGGRLETQYF; CDR3 DNA: TGTGCCATCAGTGAGTCTCAGCGGGGGGGCAGGTTGGAGACCCAGTACTTC; V gene: TRBV10-3; D gene: TRBD2; J gene: TRBJ2-5; clone size: .